The T cell receptor (beta chain) described here comes from a study of T cell responses to AZD1222 COVID-19 vaccine. The table came from immunoSEQ multiplex PCR; TCRdb's copy has only in-frame clones and leaves some out. The repertoire consists of 150,000 to 180,000 clones, with 85% to 95% occurring once and the leading ten covering 1.5%. With respect to this clone: Its antigen is still unknown.

The study, taken as a whole, reports: Females made up more of the donors, who were largely white British, and clonal diversity may have come out too low.

Trimming pared 5 bases from V and 8 bases from J, leaving 19 bases between. The germline V gene has CDR1 KGHSH and CDR2 LQKENI. This CDR3 spans 16 amino acids. The sequencing used peripheral blood, collected 28 days after the second AZD1222 dose. The chain links TRBV18 to TRBJ2-6, with D unresolved. This receptor was identified in an adult who received the AZD1222 COVID-19 vaccine. This CDR3 reads CASSILPRHKPNVLTF. The CDR3 DNA follows: TGTGCCAGCTCAATCTTACCCCGACACAAACCCAACGTCCTGACTTTC.